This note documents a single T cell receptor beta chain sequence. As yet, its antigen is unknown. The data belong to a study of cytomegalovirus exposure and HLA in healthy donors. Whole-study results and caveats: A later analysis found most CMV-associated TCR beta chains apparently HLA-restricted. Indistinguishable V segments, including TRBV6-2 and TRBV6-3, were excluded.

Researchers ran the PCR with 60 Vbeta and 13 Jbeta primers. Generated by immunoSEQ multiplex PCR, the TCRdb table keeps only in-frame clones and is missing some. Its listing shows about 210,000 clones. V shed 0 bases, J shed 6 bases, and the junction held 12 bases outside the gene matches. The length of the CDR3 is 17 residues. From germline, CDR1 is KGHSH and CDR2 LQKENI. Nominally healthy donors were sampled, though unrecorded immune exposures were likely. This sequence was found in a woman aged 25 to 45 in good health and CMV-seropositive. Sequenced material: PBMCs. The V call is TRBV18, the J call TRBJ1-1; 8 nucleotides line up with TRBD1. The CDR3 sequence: CASSPPNPRTGTPEAFF. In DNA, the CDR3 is TGTGCCAGCTCACCACCGAACCCCCGGACAGGGACCCCTGAAGCTTTCTTT. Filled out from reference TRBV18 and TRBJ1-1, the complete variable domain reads NAGVMQNPRHLVRRRGQEARLRCSPMKGHSHVYWYRQLPEEGLKFMVYLQKENIIDESGMPKERFSAEFPKEGPSILRIQQVVRGDSAAYFCASSPPNPRTGTPEAFFGQGTRLTVV.